This T cell receptor beta chain was found in a study of T cell responses to AZD1222 COVID-19 vaccine. The CDR3 totals 15 residues. Trimming took off 3 bases at V and 4 bases at J, with 15 bases between the two ends. Germline values: CDR1 LGHDT, CDR2 YNNKEL (reference sequence). The table came from immunoSEQ multiplex PCR; TCRdb's copy has only in-frame clones and leaves some out. The table shows 210,000 or so clones, with about 92% occurring only once. The V call is TRBV3-1 (or the pseudogene TRBV3-2), the J call TRBJ1-2; D remains ambiguous. The clonotype comes from an adult in good health. The input for sequencing was peripheral blood, taken on day 0 of MenACWY control vaccination. CDR3: CASSQNLNGGYGYTF. The CDR3 DNA reads as TGTGCCAGCAGCCAGAATCTAAATGGCGGCTATGGCTACACCTTC.